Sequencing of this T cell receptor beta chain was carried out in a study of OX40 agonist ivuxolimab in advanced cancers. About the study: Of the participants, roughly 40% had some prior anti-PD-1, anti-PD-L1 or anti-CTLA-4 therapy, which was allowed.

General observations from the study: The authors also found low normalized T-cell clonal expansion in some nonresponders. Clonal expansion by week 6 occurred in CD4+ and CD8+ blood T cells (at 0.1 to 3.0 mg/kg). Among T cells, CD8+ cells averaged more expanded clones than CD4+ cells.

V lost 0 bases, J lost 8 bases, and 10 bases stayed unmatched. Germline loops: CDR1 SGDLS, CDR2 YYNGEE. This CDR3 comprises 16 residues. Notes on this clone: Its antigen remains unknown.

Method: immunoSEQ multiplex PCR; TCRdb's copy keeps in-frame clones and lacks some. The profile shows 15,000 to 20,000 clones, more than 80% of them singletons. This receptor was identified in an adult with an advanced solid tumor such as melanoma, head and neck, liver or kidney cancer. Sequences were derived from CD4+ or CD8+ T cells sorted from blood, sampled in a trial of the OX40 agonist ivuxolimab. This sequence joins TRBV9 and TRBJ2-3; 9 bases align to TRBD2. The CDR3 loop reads CASSVGLAGPLGTQYF. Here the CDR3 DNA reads TGTGCCAGCAGCGTAGGTCTAGCGGGACCGTTAGGTACGCAGTATTTT.